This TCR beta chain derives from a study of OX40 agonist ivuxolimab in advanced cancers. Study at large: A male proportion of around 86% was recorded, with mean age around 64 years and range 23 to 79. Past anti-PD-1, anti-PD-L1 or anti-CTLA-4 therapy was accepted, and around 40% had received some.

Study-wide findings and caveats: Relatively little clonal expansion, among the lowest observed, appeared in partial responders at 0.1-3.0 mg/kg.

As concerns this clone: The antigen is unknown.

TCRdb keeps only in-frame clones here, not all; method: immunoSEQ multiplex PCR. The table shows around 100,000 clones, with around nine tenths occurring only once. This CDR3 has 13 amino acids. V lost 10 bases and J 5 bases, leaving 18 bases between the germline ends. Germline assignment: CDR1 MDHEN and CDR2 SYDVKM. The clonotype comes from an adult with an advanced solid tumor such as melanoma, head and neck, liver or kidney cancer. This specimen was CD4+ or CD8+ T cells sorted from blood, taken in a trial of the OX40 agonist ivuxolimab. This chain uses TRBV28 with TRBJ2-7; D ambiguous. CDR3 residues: CATFRVGEDEQYF. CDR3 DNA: TGTGCCACCTTTCGAGTTGGCGAGGACGAGCAGTACTTC.